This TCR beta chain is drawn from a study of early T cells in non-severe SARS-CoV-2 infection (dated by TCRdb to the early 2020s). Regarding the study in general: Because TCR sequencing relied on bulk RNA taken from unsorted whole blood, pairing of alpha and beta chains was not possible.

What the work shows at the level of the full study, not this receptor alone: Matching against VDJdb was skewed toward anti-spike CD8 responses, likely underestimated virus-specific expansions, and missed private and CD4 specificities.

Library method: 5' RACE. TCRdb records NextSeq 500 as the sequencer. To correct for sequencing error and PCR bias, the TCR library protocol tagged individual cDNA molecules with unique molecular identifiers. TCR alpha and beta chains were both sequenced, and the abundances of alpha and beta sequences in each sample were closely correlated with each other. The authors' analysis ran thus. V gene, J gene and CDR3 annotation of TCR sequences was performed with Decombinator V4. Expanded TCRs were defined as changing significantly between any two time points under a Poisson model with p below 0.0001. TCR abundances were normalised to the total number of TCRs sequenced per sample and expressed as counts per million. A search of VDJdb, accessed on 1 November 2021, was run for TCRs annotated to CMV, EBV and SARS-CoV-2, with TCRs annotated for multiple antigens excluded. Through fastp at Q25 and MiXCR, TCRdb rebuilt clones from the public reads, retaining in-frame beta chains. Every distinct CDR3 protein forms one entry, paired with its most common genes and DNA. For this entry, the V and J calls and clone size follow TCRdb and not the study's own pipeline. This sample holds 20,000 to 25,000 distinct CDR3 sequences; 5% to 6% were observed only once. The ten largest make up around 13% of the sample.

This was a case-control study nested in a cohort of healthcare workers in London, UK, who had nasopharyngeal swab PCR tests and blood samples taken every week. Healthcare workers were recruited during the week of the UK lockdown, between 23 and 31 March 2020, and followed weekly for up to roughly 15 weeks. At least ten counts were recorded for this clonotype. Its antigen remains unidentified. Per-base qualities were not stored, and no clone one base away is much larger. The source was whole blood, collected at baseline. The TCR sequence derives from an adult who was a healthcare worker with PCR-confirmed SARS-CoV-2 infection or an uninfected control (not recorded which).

The bases read TGCAGTGCTGAAGGGGAAAGCTCCTACAATGAGCAGTTCTTC. It specifies CSAEGESSYNEQFF. The chain uses TRBV20-1 and TRBJ2-1; TRBD1 is perhaps the D gene, given 5 matching bases. V lost 5 bases and J lost 0 bases; the stretch between them is 11 bases long. The CDR3 has 14 amino acids, counting the end cysteine and phenylalanine. The read is trimmed to its CDR3 DNA, 42 bases read in frame from base 1. The germline V gene (reference sequence) gives CDR1 as DFQATT and CDR2 as SNEGSKA.